The entry that follows covers one TCR beta chain sequence. Germline trimming cut 3 bases from V and 4 bases from J; bases unmatched to any gene: 11. Germline CDR1 is SGHDN and CDR2 is FVKESK. This CDR3 region has 16 residues. The data originate from a study of T cell changes during pregnancy in multiple sclerosis. Generated by immunoSEQ multiplex PCR, the TCRdb table keeps only in-frame clones and is missing some. The sample yields approximately 30,000 clones, roughly nine tenths seen once. The chain employs TRBV14 and TRBJ2-7; TRBD2 aligns across 8 bases. The sample was CD8+ T cells from peripheral blood mononuclear cells, taken in the third trimester of pregnancy. This TCR was recovered from a female donor with multiple sclerosis, enrolled in a pregnancy study. CDR3 region: CASSQWVSGALYEQYF. In DNA, the CDR3 is TGTGCCAGCAGCCAGTGGGTTAGCGGGGCCCTTTACGAGCAGTACTTC.